The clone carrying this TCR beta chain has ten or more counts. The sample originates from a study of T-cell reconstitution after alpha-beta-depleted transplantation in children. Using unique molecular identifiers, the investigators prepared the TCRbeta library. TCRdb analysed the PCR reads with MiXCR anew, one entry per CDR3 protein. There are 190,000 or so distinct CDR3 sequences in the sample; 6.3% occur only once, and about 4.4% lies in the top ten. This CDR3 region has 16 residues. Germline loops: CDR1 LGHDT, CDR2 YNNKEL (reference sequence). The germline V and J ends were trimmed by 5 bases and 0 bases, with 16 bases remaining between them.

The source of this sequence is a girl in the first two years of life with combined immunodeficiency, due to receive a stem cell transplant. The specimen comprised PBMCs, sampled before TCRalphabeta/CD19-depleted stem cell transplant. The chain joins TRBV3-1 to TRBJ1-2; perhaps TRBD1 as D (6 bases). The CDR3 here is CASSYTGSMANYGYTF. The CDR3 nucleotides are TGTGCCAGCAGCTATACAGGGAGCATGGCTAACTATGGCTACACCTTC.